This T cell receptor beta chain derives from a study of identical twins. Study-wide results and limits: Sharing of beta out-of-frame sequences by twins showed a weaker excess. While abundant cord blood beta clonotypes carried fewer insertions, memory repertoires showed no such pattern. Instead of following the same donors, the conclusions were based on cross-sectional statistical analysis.

As regards this clonotype: What it recognizes is unknown. The junction departs from the called germline gene at one end, perhaps through a read error.

Germline CDR1 and CDR2: SGHRS and YFSETQ. The CDR3 sequence is 13 residues long. TCRdb reanalysed the 5' RACE reads using MiXCR and keeps one entry per CDR3 protein. The sample holds 1.5 million to 2 million distinct CDR3 sequences, around a third seen once. V and J are TRBV5-1 and TRBJ2-4, with 8 bases fitting TRBD1. The receptor's source is a newborn girl in good health. The source material was cord blood. The CDR3 reads CASSLSGGYEQSF. The CDR3 bases are TGCGCCAGCAGCTTATCAGGGGGCTACGAGCAGTCCTTC.